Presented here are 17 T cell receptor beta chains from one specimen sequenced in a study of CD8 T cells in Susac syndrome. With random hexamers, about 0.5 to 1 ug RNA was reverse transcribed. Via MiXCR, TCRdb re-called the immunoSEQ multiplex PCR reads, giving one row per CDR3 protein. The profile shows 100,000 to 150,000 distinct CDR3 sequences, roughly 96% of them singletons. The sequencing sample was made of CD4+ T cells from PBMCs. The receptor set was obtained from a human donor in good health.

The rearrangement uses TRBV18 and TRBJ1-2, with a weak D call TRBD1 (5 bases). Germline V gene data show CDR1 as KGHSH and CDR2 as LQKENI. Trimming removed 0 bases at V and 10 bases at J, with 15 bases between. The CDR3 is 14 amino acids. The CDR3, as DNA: TGTGCCAGCTCACCACCTGTCAGAACCAGGGACTACACCTTC. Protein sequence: CASSPPVRTRDYTF.

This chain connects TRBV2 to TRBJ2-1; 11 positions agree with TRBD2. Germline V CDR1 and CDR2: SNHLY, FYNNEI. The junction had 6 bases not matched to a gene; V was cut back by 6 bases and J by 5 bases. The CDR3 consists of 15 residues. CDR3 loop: CASSLGLAGHNEQFF. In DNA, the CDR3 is TGTGCCAGCAGCCTTGGACTAGCGGGTCACAATGAGCAGTTCTTC.

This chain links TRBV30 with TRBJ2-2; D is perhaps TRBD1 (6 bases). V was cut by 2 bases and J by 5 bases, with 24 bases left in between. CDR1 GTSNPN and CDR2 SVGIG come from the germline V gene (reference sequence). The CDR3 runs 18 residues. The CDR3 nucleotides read TGTGCCTGGAGTAATCGGCCTACAGGGATTCGATGGACCGGGGAGCTGTTTTTT. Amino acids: CAWSNRPTGIRWTGELFF. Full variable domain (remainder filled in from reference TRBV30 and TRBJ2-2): SQTIHQWPATLVQPVGSPLSLECTVEGTSNPNLYWYRQAAGRGLQLLFYSVGIGQISSEVPQNLSASRPQDRQFILSSKKLLLSDSGFYLCAWSNRPTGIRWTGELFFGEGSRLTVL.

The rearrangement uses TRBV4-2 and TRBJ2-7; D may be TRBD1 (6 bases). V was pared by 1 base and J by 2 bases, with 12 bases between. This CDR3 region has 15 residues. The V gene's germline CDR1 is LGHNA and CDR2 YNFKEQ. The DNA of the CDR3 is TGTGCCAGCAGCCAAGTTGAGGACAGTACCTACGAGCAGTACTTC. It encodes CASSQVEDSTYEQYF.

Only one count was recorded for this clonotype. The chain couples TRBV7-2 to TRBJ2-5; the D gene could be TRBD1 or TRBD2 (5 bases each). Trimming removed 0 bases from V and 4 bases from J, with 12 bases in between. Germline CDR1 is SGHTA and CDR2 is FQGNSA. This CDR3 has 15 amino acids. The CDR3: CASSLASQGAETQYF. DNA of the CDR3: TGTGCCAGCAGCTTAGCCAGTCAGGGAGCAGAGACCCAGTACTTC.

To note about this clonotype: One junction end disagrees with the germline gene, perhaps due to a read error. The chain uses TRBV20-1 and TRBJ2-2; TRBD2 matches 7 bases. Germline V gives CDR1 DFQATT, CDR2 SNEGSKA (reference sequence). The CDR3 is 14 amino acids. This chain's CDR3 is CSARDTASRGVLFF. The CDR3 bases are TGCAGTGCTAGAGATACGGCTTCCCGGGGGGTGCTGTTTTTT.

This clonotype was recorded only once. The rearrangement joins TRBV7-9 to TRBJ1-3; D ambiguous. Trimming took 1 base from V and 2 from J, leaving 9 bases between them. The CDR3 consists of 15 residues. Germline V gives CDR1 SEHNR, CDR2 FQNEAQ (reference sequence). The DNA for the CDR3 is TGTGCCAGCAGCTTAGTCCCTCGGGCTGGAAACACCATATATTTT. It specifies CASSLVPRAGNTIYF.

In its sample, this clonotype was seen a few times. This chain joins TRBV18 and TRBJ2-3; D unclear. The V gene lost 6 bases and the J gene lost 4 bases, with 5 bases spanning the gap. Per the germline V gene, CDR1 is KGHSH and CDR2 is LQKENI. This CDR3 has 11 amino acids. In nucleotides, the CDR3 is TGTGCCAGCTCGGGGTCAGATACGCAGTATTTT. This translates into CASSGSDTQYF.

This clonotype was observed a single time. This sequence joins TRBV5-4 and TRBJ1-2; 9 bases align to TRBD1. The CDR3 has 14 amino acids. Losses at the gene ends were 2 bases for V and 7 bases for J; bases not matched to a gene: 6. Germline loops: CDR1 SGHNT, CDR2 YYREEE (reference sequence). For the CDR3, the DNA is TGTGCCAGCAGCTTCCCGGACAGGGGAGCTGGCTACACCTTC. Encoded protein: CASSFPDRGAGYTF. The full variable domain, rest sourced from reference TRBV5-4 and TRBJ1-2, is ETGVTQSPTHLIKTRGQQVTLRCSSQSGHNTVSWYQQALGQGPQFIFQYYREEENGRGNFPPRFSGLQFPNYSSELNVNALELDDSALYLCASSFPDRGAGYTFGSGTRLTVV.

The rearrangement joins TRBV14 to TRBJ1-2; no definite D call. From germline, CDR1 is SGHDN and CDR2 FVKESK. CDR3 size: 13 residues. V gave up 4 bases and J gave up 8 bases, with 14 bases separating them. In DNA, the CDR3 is TGTGCCAGCAGCCTTCTAGCTGCTTACGGCTACACCTTC. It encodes CASSLLAAYGYTF.

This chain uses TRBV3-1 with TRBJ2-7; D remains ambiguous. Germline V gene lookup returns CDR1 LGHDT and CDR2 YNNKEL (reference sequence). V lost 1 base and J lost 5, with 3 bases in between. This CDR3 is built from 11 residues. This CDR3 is CASSQVDEQYF. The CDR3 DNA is TGTGCCAGCAGCCAAGTGGACGAGCAGTACTTC.

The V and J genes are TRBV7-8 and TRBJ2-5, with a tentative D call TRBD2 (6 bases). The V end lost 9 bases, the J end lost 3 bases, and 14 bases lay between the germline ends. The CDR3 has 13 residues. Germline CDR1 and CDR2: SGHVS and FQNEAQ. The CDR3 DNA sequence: TGTGCCAGTACCAAGGAGGGAGAAGAGACCCAGTACTTC. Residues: CASTKEGEETQYF. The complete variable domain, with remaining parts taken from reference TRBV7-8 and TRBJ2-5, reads GAGVSQSPRYKVAKRGQDVALRCDPISGHVSLFWYQQALGQGPEFLTYFQNEAQLDKSGLPSDRFFAERPEGSVSTLKIQRTQQEDSAVYLCASTKEGEETQYFGPGTRLLVL.

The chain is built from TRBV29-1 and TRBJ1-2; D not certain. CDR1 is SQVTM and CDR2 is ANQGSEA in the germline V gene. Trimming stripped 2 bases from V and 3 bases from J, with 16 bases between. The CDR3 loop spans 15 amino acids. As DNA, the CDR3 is TGCAGCGTTGAATTCCGAGACCGCGAAGACTATGGCTACACCTTC. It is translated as CSVEFRDREDYGYTF.

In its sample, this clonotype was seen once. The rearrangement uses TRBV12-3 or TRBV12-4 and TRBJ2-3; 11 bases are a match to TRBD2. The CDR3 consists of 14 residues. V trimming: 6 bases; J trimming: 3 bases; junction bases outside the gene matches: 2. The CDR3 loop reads CASSPSGRTDTQYF. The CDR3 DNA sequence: TGTGCCAGCAGCCCTAGCGGGAGGACAGATACGCAGTATTTT.

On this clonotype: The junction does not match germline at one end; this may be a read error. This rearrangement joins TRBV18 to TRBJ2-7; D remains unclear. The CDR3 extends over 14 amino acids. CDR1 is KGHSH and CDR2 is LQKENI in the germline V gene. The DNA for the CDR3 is TGTGCCAGCTCAAGGGAAAATCCCTCCTACGAGCAGTATTTC. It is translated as CASSRENPSYEQYF.

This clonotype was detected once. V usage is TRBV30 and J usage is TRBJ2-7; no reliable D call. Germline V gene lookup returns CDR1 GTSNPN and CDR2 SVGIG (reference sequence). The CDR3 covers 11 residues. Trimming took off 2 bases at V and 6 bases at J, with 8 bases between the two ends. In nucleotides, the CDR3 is TGTGCCTGGAGTACAGTAACCGAGCAGTACTTC. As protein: CAWSTVTEQYF.

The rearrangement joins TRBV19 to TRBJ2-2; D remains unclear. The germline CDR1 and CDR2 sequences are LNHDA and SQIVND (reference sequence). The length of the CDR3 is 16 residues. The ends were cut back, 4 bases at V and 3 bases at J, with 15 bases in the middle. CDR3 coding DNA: TGTGCCAGTAGTAGGGGATCTGGTCTGGACACCGGGGAGCTGTTTTTT. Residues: CASSRGSGLDTGELFF.